The 17 T cell receptor beta chains given below trace back to one sample, sequenced in a study of T-cell memory formation after mild COVID-19. TCRdb ran MiXCR on the 5' RACE reads and lists one entry per CDR3 protein. The table includes some 210,000 distinct CDR3 sequences, 15% to 20% detected once. The specimen sequenced was PBMCs or a T cell subset sorted from them (not recorded which). The source is an adult woman who had mild COVID-19 (a few samples of this study predate the infection). Cell type and time point are not known.

Ten or more counts support this clonotype. J is TRBJ1-5 and V is TRBV24-1, with D tentatively TRBD1 (6 bases). The CDR3 sequence is 16 residues long. V was pared by 4 bases and J by 3 bases, with 15 bases between. The germline gives CDR1 KGHDR, CDR2 SFDVKD. The CDR3 bases are TGTGCCACCAGTGACCACACGACAGGCCTCAATCAGCCCCAGCATTTT. This sequence encodes CATSDHTTGLNQPQHF.

The chain joins TRBV9 to TRBJ2-1; 9 bases map to TRBD2. Germline loops: CDR1 SGDLS, CDR2 YYNGEE. The CDR3 consists of 15 residues. J gave up 5 bases and V 0 bases, and 3 bases lay outside the gene matches. CDR3 residues: CASSVVPSGNNEQFF. CDR3 sequence (DNA): TGTGCCAGCAGCGTAGTCCCTAGCGGGAACAATGAGCAGTTCTTC.

The CDR3 region is CSARVRGTGGYEQYF. The CDR3 DNA sequence: TGCAGTGCTAGAGTTAGAGGGACAGGGGGCTACGAGCAGTACTTC. V and J are TRBV20-1 and TRBJ2-7; TRBD1 agrees at 11 bases. Per the germline V gene, CDR1 is DFQATT and CDR2 is SNEGSKA (reference sequence). With V trimmed by 1 base and J by 3 bases, 5 bases remained unmatched. The CDR3 covers 15 residues.

The chain links TRBV7-9 to TRBJ2-3; either TRBD1 or TRBD2 may supply D (5 bases each). The CDR3 length is 13 residues. Per germline, CDR1 SEHNR and CDR2 FQNEAQ (reference sequence). V lost 11 bases and J lost 0, with 12 bases in between. The CDR3: CAVPGASTDTQYF. CDR3 nucleotides: TGTGCCGTACCCGGGGCCAGCACAGATACGCAGTATTTT.

The chain joins TRBV4-1 to TRBJ2-3, with 9 bases lining up with TRBD2. This CDR3 has 16 amino acids. Trimming removed 2 bases from V and 0 bases from J; junction bases left unmatched: 3. Germline CDR1 and CDR2: MGHRA and YSYEKL. For the CDR3, the DNA is TGCGCCAGCAGCCAAACTAGCGGGCCCAGCACAGATACGCAGTATTTT. Protein product: CASSQTSGPSTDTQYF.

This chain joins TRBV5-4 and TRBJ1-4; D perhaps matches TRBD1 (5 bases). The V gene's germline CDR1 is SGHNT and CDR2 YYREEE (reference sequence). V shed 0 bases and J shed 7 bases, with 10 bases lying between them. The length of the CDR3 is 14 residues. The CDR3 bases are TGTGCCAGCAGCTTGGAAAGGGGCACTGAAAAACTGTTTTTT. This sequence encodes CASSLERGTEKLFF.

This sequence joins TRBV6-5 and TRBJ1-2; maybe TRBD1 (5 bases). V lost 7 bases and J lost 3, with 18 bases in between. Germline CDR1 is MNHEY and CDR2 is SVGAGI. The CDR3 has 15 amino acids. In DNA form, the CDR3 reads TGTGCCAGCACACAACTCACGGCAGGGCACTATGGCTACACCTTC. Translating gives CASTQLTAGHYGYTF.

CDR3 bases: TGTGCCAGCAGCGAGTCTAGCGGGAGGGCCTCCAAACAGTTCTTC. Translation: CASSESSGRASKQFF. The V and J genes are TRBV9 and TRBJ2-1, with 12 bases identical to TRBD2. Germline assignment: CDR1 SGDLS and CDR2 YYNGEE. The V and J ends lost 3 bases and 13 bases, in that order; junction bases with no gene match: 11. The CDR3 extends over 15 amino acids. Together with reference TRBV9 and TRBJ2-1, the CDR3 gives the full variable domain: DSGVTQTPKHLITATGQRVTLRCSPRSGDLSVYWYQQSLDQGLQFLIQYYNGEERAKGNILERFSAQQFPDLHSELNLSSLELGDSALYFCASSESSGRASKQFFGPGTRLTVL.

This clonotype appeared a few times. The V and J genes are TRBV10-3 and TRBJ1-5, with D unresolved. Trimming removed 0 bases from V and 9 bases from J, with 9 bases in between. The CDR3 has 13 amino acids. The V gene's germline CDR1 is ENHRY and CDR2 SYGVKD. CDR3 DNA sequence: TGTGCCATCAGTGAGTCGATGGGAGGGCCCCAGCATTTT. It is translated as CAISESMGGPQHF.

This clonotype was observed many times. The rearrangement joins TRBV5-5 to TRBJ2-2; D not resolved. The CDR3 totals 15 residues. V dropped 0 bases and J dropped 4 bases, with 10 bases sitting between them. In germline, CDR1 is SGHKS, CDR2 YYEKEE (reference sequence). CDR3 sequence reads: CASSLESRITGELFF. DNA for the CDR3: TGTGCCAGCAGCTTGGAGAGCAGGATCACCGGGGAGCTGTTTTTT.

The V call is TRBV30, the J call TRBJ1-1; D gene unclear. The CDR3 consists of 13 residues. The germline gives CDR1 GTSNPN, CDR2 SVGIG (reference sequence). The V gene lost 3 bases and the J gene lost 1 base, with 9 bases spanning the gap. CDR3 bases: TGTGCCTGGAGCGGGCTCCCGAACACTGAAGCTTTCTTT. Translating gives CAWSGLPNTEAFF. The variable domain in full, completed from reference TRBV30 and TRBJ1-1, reads SQTIHQWPATLVQPVGSPLSLECTVEGTSNPNLYWYRQAAGRGLQLLFYSVGIGQISSEVPQNLSASRPQDRQFILSSKKLLLSDSGFYLCAWSGLPNTEAFFGQGTRLTVV.

This clonotype came up a few times. This rearrangement joins TRBV19 to TRBJ1-5, with D unclear. V lost 2 bases, J lost 7 bases, and 9 bases lay in between. The CDR3 has 13 amino acids. Germline V CDR1 and CDR2: LNHDA, SQIVND (reference sequence). In nucleotides, the CDR3 is TGTGCCAGTAGTATAAGTTATGGCCAGCCCCAGCATTTT. The encoded protein is CASSISYGQPQHF.

The V gene is TRBV4-3, the J gene TRBJ2-3; tentatively, D is TRBD2 (5 bases). The CDR3 has 14 amino acids. CDR1 is LGHNA, CDR2 YSLEER, per germline. The V and J ends lost 8 bases and 0 bases respectively, with 12 bases between them. Here the CDR3 DNA reads TGCGCCAGCTCGGTCGGGGTTAGCACAGATACGCAGTATTTT. As protein: CASSVGVSTDTQYF.

This chain connects TRBV7-9 to TRBJ2-7; a weak D match, TRBD1 (6 bases). V was clipped by 0 bases and J by 4 bases, with 13 bases between them. Per the germline V gene, CDR1 is SEHNR and CDR2 is FQNEAQ (reference sequence). The CDR3 has 15 amino acids. DNA for the CDR3: TGTGCCAGCAGCTTAGCCCCGGACAGCAAGTACGAGCAGTACTTC. Translation: CASSLAPDSKYEQYF.

J is TRBJ2-7 and V is TRBV9, with D possibly TRBD1 on 6 matching bases. This CDR3 comprises 15 residues. Germline CDR1 is SGDLS and CDR2 is YYNGEE. V was shortened by 0 bases and J by 0 bases, with 10 bases between the two germline ends. The CDR3 loop reads CASSVGGDISYEQYF. DNA of the CDR3: TGTGCCAGCAGCGTAGGTGGGGACATCTCCTACGAGCAGTACTTC. Using reference TRBV9 and TRBJ2-7 for the parts outside the CDR3, the full variable domain is DSGVTQTPKHLITATGQRVTLRCSPRSGDLSVYWYQQSLDQGLQFLIQYYNGEERAKGNILERFSAQQFPDLHSELNLSSLELGDSALYFCASSVGGDISYEQYFGPGTRLTVT.

There are a few counts of this clonotype. The gene calls are TRBV15 and TRBJ1-2; D is uncertain. Germline V gene data show CDR1 as LNHNV and CDR2 as YYDKDF (reference sequence). This CDR3 is 16 amino acids long. V was cut by 0 bases and J by 4 bases, with 15 bases left in between. The CDR3 region has the DNA TGTGCCACCAGCAGAGATCTAATAAGCAGCACCTATGGCTACACCTTC. Its protein is CATSRDLISSTYGYTF.

The chain couples TRBV5-1 to TRBJ2-1; D gene unclear. Trimming shortened V by 1 base and J by 10 bases, and 9 bases separated the two germline ends. The germline CDR1 and CDR2 sequences are SGHRS and YFSETQ. The CDR3 totals 12 residues. Here the CDR3 reads CASSLSLTEQFF. Written as DNA, the CDR3 is TGCGCCAGCAGCTTGTCCCTGACAGAGCAGTTCTTC.